Each of the 22 T cell receptor beta chains below was sequenced from the same sample in a study of T cell changes during pregnancy in multiple sclerosis. The table came from immunoSEQ multiplex PCR; TCRdb's copy has only in-frame clones and leaves some out. The sample contains approximately 71,000 clones, about nine tenths of which appear only once. Specimen: peripheral blood, collected in the second trimester of pregnancy. The receptors were gathered from a female donor with multiple sclerosis, enrolled in a pregnancy study.

The DNA for the CDR3 is TGTGCCAGTAGTATAGCCGAGCGTTTTCGCACAGATACGCAGTATTTT. It specifies CASSIAERFRTDTQYF. The rearrangement uses TRBV19 and TRBJ2-3, with D uncertain. The ends were cut back, 1 base at V and 1 base at J, with 12 bases in the middle. Germline V CDR1 and CDR2: LNHDA, SQIVND (reference sequence). The CDR3 runs to 16 residues.

The chain recombines TRBV6-5 with TRBJ2-3; 7 bases match TRBD1. This CDR3 comprises 14 residues. Germline CDR1 MNHEY, CDR2 SVGAGI. After removal of 5 bases from V and 2 bases from J, the junction contained 4 bases not matched to a gene. For the CDR3, the DNA is TGTGCCAGCAGTAAAACAGGGGCCACAGATACGCAGTATTTT. Protein sequence: CASSKTGATDTQYF.

The chain couples TRBV7-9 to TRBJ1-1; no reliable D call. Germline CDR1 is SEHNR and CDR2 is FQNEAQ (reference sequence). Deletions cut 7 bases from V and 0 bases from J, with 12 bases between. The CDR3 loop spans 14 amino acids. In nucleotides, the CDR3 is TGTGCCAGCACCGTGAGCGTTATGAACACTGAAGCTTTCTTT. Translated: CASTVSVMNTEAFF. The full variable domain, its missing parts supplied by reference TRBV7-9 and TRBJ1-1, is DTGVSQNPRHKITKRGQNVTFRCDPISEHNRLYWYRQTLGQGPEFLTYFQNEAQLEKSRLLSDRFSAERPKGSFSTLEIQRTEQGDSAMYLCASTVSVMNTEAFFGQGTRLTVV.

This clone was seen once. The gene calls are TRBV28 and TRBJ1-4, with 8 bases aligning to TRBD1. V shed 4 bases, J shed 1 base, and the junction held 8 bases outside the gene matches. Per the germline V gene, CDR1 is MDHEN and CDR2 is SYDVKM. The CDR3 sequence is 17 residues long. The CDR3 region is CASSWAGGVGTNEKLFF. CDR3 DNA sequence: TGTGCCAGCAGTTGGGCAGGGGGCGTTGGAACTAATGAAAAACTGTTTTTT.

The CDR3, as DNA: TGCGCCAGCAGCCAACTTAGCGGGGGCCTCTACAATGAGCAGTTCTTC. Its translation is CASSQLSGGLYNEQFF. The V and J genes are TRBV4-1 and TRBJ2-1; 9 positions agree with TRBD2. Trimming took 2 bases from V and 3 from J; bases not matched to a gene: 5. This CDR3 is built from 16 residues. In germline, CDR1 is MGHRA, CDR2 YSYEKL.

This clone appeared a single time. The chain couples TRBV5-1 to TRBJ2-7; 8 positions match TRBD1. CDR3 size: 15 residues. Trimming cost V 4 bases and J 1 base; bases outside gene matches: 7. Germline CDR1 SGHRS, CDR2 YFSETQ. The chain's CDR3 is CASSPVTGGSYEQYF. The CDR3 DNA reads TGCGCCAGCAGCCCAGTTACAGGGGGATCCTACGAGCAGTACTTC.

This clone was picked up a small number of times. The gene calls are TRBV9 and TRBJ1-3, with no clear D. The CDR3 extends over 16 amino acids. Per germline, CDR1 SGDLS and CDR2 YYNGEE. V lost 0 bases and J 0 bases, leaving 10 bases between the germline ends. The CDR3 is CASSVASVSSGNTIYF. The CDR3 DNA reads TGTGCCAGCAGCGTAGCTTCGGTATCCTCTGGAAACACCATATATTTT.

The chain employs TRBV7-2 and TRBJ1-6, with unresolved D. Trimming took off 3 bases at V and 5 bases at J, with 2 bases between the two ends. The CDR3 length is 12 residues. Germline V gene sequence: CDR1 SGHTA, CDR2 FQGNSA. CDR3: CASSFNNSPLHF. Here the CDR3 DNA reads TGTGCCAGCAGCTTCAATAATTCACCCCTCCACTTT.

The J gene is TRBJ1-5, the V gene TRBV4-1; D remains unclear. This CDR3 region has 17 residues. Trimming pared 2 bases from V and 4 bases from J, leaving 18 bases between. Germline V lookup: CDR1 MGHRA, CDR2 YSYEKL. The CDR3 reads CASSQLYGGSRNQPQHF. The CDR3 region has the DNA TGCGCCAGCAGCCAATTATATGGCGGGTCTCGAAATCAGCCCCAGCATTTT.

This chain joins TRBV6-1 and TRBJ2-7; D is possibly TRBD1 (6 bases). This CDR3 spans 14 amino acids. Germline values: CDR1 MNHNS, CDR2 SASEGT. Trimming removed 8 bases at V and 1 base at J, with 15 bases between. The CDR3 coding sequence is TGTGCCAGCTATCACCAAACAGGGTCCTACGAGCAGTACTTC. It is translated as CASYHQTGSYEQYF.

This clone was counted a few times. J is TRBJ1-4 and V is TRBV7-6, with D unclear. The CDR3 has 13 amino acids. Germline CDR1 is SGHVS and CDR2 is FNYEAQ. V was shortened by 4 bases and J by 12 bases, with 15 bases between the two germline ends. CDR3 loop: CASSSSAGWELFF. CDR3 DNA sequence: TGTGCCAGCAGCTCATCTGCAGGCTGGGAACTGTTTTTT.

J is TRBJ2-7 and V is TRBV29-1; D gene unclear. The CDR3 consists of 13 residues. CDR1 and CDR2 from the germline V gene are SQVTM and ANQGSEA. V was shortened by 5 bases and J by 1 base, with 12 bases between the two germline ends. CDR3 in amino acids: CSVKGRLSYEQYF. CDR3 coding DNA: TGCAGCGTTAAAGGGCGGCTGTCCTACGAGCAGTACTTC.

The chain carries TRBV5-6 and TRBJ2-1; D perhaps matches TRBD1 (6 bases). CDR3 length equals 11 residues. Trimming took 4 bases from V and 13 from J, leaving 12 bases between them. The V gene's germline CDR1 is SGHDT and CDR2 YYEEEE. CDR3 nucleotides: TGTGCCAGCAGCAGGACAGTCGATCAGTTCTTC. Its protein product is CASSRTVDQFF.

CDR3 loop: CASSLGRLADFQETQYF. DNA of the CDR3: TGCGCCAGCAGCTTGGGCCGGCTAGCGGACTTCCAAGAGACCCAGTACTTC. The chain is built from TRBV5-1 and TRBJ2-5, with 7 bases lining up with TRBD2. This CDR3 region has 17 residues. Germline loops: CDR1 SGHRS, CDR2 YFSETQ. Trimming took 0 bases from V and 1 from J; bases not matched to a gene: 9. Looking up the rest from reference TRBV5-1 and TRBJ2-5 gives the full variable domain: KAGVTQTPRYLIKTRGQQVTLSCSPISGHRSVSWYQQTPGQGLQFLFEYFSETQRNKGNFPGRFSGRQFSNSRSEMNVSTLELGDSALYLCASSLGRLADFQETQYFGPGTRLLVL.

The J gene is TRBJ1-3, the V gene TRBV28; a weak D match, TRBD1 (6 bases). CDR1 is MDHEN, CDR2 SYDVKM, per germline. V was shortened by 5 bases and J by 8 bases, with 16 bases between the two germline ends. This CDR3 spans 14 amino acids. The CDR3 bases are TGTGCCAGCAGTACCCTACAGGGAAAGGACACCATATATTTT. Its protein is CASSTLQGKDTIYF.

The CDR3 region has the DNA TGTGCCAGCAGTGAATGGAGCTCTGGAAACACCATATATTTT. Amino acids: CASSEWSSGNTIYF. The chain combines TRBV25-1 with TRBJ1-3; D remains ambiguous. This CDR3 region has 14 residues. CDR1 MGHDK and CDR2 SYGVNS come from the germline V gene. V gave up 1 base and J gave up 0 bases, with 4 bases separating them. Full variable domain (rest looked up from reference TRBV25-1 and TRBJ1-3): EADIYQTPRYLVIGTGKKITLECSQTMGHDKMYWYQQDPGMELHLIHYSYGVNSTEKGDLSSESTVSRIRTEHFPLTLESARPSHTSQYLCASSEWSSGNTIYFGEGSWLTVV.

This clone was observed once. This rearrangement joins TRBV28 to TRBJ1-2, with TRBD1 matching 10 bases. The germline CDR1 and CDR2 sequences are MDHEN and SYDVKM. V lost 5 bases, J lost 7 bases, and 7 bases stayed unmatched. This CDR3 comprises 14 residues. This CDR3 is CASSIGTGDFGYTF. Here the CDR3 DNA reads TGTGCCAGCAGTATAGGGACAGGGGATTTTGGCTACACCTTC.

The chain couples TRBV5-1 to TRBJ2-1; tentative D call: TRBD1 (5 bases). Germline V lookup: CDR1 SGHRS, CDR2 YFSETQ. CDR3 size: 16 residues. The V and J ends lost 4 bases and 4 bases respectively, with 18 bases between them. The DNA for the CDR3 is TGCGCCAGCAGCGCTGAGGCCGTTGGGGCTTACAATGAGCAGTTCTTC. Encoded protein: CASSAEAVGAYNEQFF.

This clone was found a few times. V is TRBV19 and J is TRBJ1-2; TRBD1 aligns across 7 bases. After removal of 1 base from V and 3 bases from J, the junction contained 2 bases not matched to a gene. The CDR3 is 14 amino acids. CDR1 is LNHDA and CDR2 is SQIVND in the germline V gene (reference sequence). DNA of the CDR3: TGTGCCAGTAGTATAGGACAGGGCGACTATGGCTACACCTTC. Translation: CASSIGQGDYGYTF.

The gene calls are TRBV4-3 and TRBJ2-5; D may be TRBD1 (5 bases). V lost 2 bases, J lost 5 bases, and 15 bases lay in between. Germline assignment: CDR1 LGHNA and CDR2 YSLEER. The CDR3 is 15 amino acids. Here the CDR3 reads CASSQSQGRRETQYF. CDR3 DNA sequence: TGCGCCAGCAGCCAATCTCAGGGTCGACGGGAGACCCAGTACTTC.

This chain joins TRBV2 and TRBJ1-1, with D possibly TRBD1 on 6 matching bases. V lost 5 bases to trimming and J lost 4 bases, with 11 bases between them. This CDR3 comprises 13 residues. The germline V gene encodes CDR1 SNHLY and CDR2 FYNNEI. DNA of the CDR3: TGTGCCAGCAGTTCTACAGGGCGCACTGAAGCTTTCTTT. It translates to CASSSTGRTEAFF.

The V gene is TRBV5-6, the J gene TRBJ1-5, with 8 bases that match TRBD1. The CDR3 contains 15 residues. Germline V gene sequence: CDR1 SGHDT, CDR2 YYEEEE. J gave up 3 bases and V 0 bases, and 2 bases lay outside the gene matches. The CDR3 DNA sequence: TGTGCCAGCAGCTTGGGCAGGGGGCCCAATCAGCCCCAGCATTTT. Protein sequence: CASSLGRGPNQPQHF.